Shown below are 23 T cell receptor beta chains from a single sample sequenced in a study of identical twins (dated by TCRdb to about 2016). The receptor library was made with 5' RACE. The sample was run on an Illumina HiSeq 2000. TCRdb trimmed the raw reads at Q25, called clones with MiXCR and kept productive beta chains. Each CDR3 protein appears once, grouped with its most common genes and DNA. This sample lists some 500,000 distinct CDR3 sequences; 9.5% to 10% were detected once. The ten most abundant clones make up 3% of the sample. Separately, the same data were catalogued under a study of yellow fever vaccine responses in identical twins.

Sequencing was carried out using PBMCs. These receptors all come from a woman younger than 30 in good health.

The table lists this clonotype with a few counts. The CDR3 loop reads CSVEVVRGKGYTF. For the CDR3, the DNA is TGCAGCGTTGAAGTTGTCAGGGGCAAGGGCTACACCTTC. V usage is TRBV29-1 and J usage is TRBJ1-2, with D maybe TRBD1 (6 bases). V dropped 1 base and J dropped 8 bases, with 14 bases sitting between them. Germline V lookup: CDR1 SQVTM, CDR2 ANQGSEA. The CDR3 covers 13 residues.

The rearrangement links TRBV7-2 to TRBJ2-7; D unresolved. The CDR3 consists of 13 residues. The V gene lost 5 bases and the J gene lost 3 bases, with 11 bases spanning the gap. Germline V gene sequence: CDR1 SGHTA, CDR2 FQGNSA. The CDR3 reads CASSNKPRYEQYF. The CDR3 nucleotides are TGTGCCAGCAGCAACAAACCCCGCTACGAGCAGTACTTC.

This clonotype occurred a few times. This rearrangement joins TRBV4-3 to TRBJ2-7; possibly TRBD1 for D (6 bases). The germline V gene encodes CDR1 LGHNA and CDR2 YSLEER. The length of the CDR3 is 14 residues. Between the trimmed V and J ends, which lost 1 base and 8 bases, there was a span of 15 bases. The CDR3 nucleotides are TGCGCCAGCAGCCAAGGGGGGCCCAGGGCAAAGCAGTACTTC. It codes for CASSQGGPRAKQYF.

This clonotype was counted ten times or more. This chain links TRBV6-1 with TRBJ2-3, with TRBD2 matching 13 bases. Losses at the gene ends were 6 bases for V and 3 bases for J; bases not matched to a gene: 12. This CDR3 contains 18 residues. Germline CDR1 reads MNHNS; CDR2 reads SASEGT. Written as DNA, the CDR3 is TGTGCCAGCAGCTCCCCCGGACTAGCGGGAGTTGCGACAGATACGCAGTATTTT. It codes for CASSSPGLAGVATDTQYF.

In this sample, this clonotype turned up a few times. The chain couples TRBV7-9 to TRBJ1-4; D is ambiguous. Germline CDR1 and CDR2: SEHNR and FQNEAQ (reference sequence). This CDR3 spans 14 amino acids. The V and J ends lost 5 bases and 7 bases respectively, with 14 bases between them. In DNA form, the CDR3 reads TGTGCCAGCAGCCCCGGTCCTGAAGGTGAAAAACTGTTTTTT. Its protein product is CASSPGPEGEKLFF. Full variable domain (rest looked up from reference TRBV7-9 and TRBJ1-4): DTGVSQNPRHKITKRGQNVTFRCDPISEHNRLYWYRQTLGQGPEFLTYFQNEAQLEKSRLLSDRFSAERPKGSFSTLEIQRTEQGDSAMYLCASSPGPEGEKLFFGSGTQLSVL.

This clonotype was seen a handful of times. The rearrangement joins TRBV9 to TRBJ2-3, with D perhaps TRBD2 (7 bases). CDR1 SGDLS and CDR2 YYNGEE come from the germline V gene. This CDR3 is built from 16 residues. Between the trimmed V and J ends, which lost 4 bases and 4 bases, there was a span of 19 bases. The DNA of the CDR3 is TGTGCCAGCAGCCCCCGGGGGCTAGCGGCAGCAGATACGCAGTATTTT. It is translated as CASSPRGLAAADTQYF.

This clonotype was counted between two and nine times. This chain links TRBV11-2 with TRBJ2-1; D not resolved. The V end was cut by 5 bases, the J end by 15 bases, with 11 bases between. Germline V gives CDR1 SGHAT, CDR2 FQNNGV. CDR3 length: 10 residues. Here the CDR3 reads CASSQYTVFF. Written as DNA, the CDR3 is TGTGCCAGCAGCCAATATACGGTGTTCTTC.

V is TRBV6-2 or TRBV6-3 and J is TRBJ2-3; tentatively, D is TRBD2 (6 bases). The CDR3 extends over 14 amino acids. V lost 8 bases and J lost 2, with 14 bases in between. Germline V gene data show CDR1 as MNHEY and CDR2 as SVGEGT. CDR3 coding DNA: TGTGCCAGCGGTCGGGGACTTCTCACAGATACGCAGTATTTT. Residues: CASGRGLLTDTQYF.

At least ten counts were recorded for this clonotype. V gene TRBV15 combines with J gene TRBJ2-1, with D perhaps matching TRBD1 (5 bases). V lost 4 bases and J lost 5, with 15 bases in between. The length of the CDR3 is 15 residues. CDR1 and CDR2 from the germline V gene are LNHNV and YYDKDF (reference sequence). The CDR3 protein is CATSTGQGKDNEQFF. The CDR3 DNA is TGTGCCACCAGCACTGGCCAGGGCAAGGACAATGAGCAGTTCTTC.

This clonotype was recorded a few times. The gene calls are TRBV5-1 and TRBJ2-3; 11 bases match TRBD2. The CDR3 covers 14 residues. The trim removed 3 bases at V and 7 bases at J, leaving 4 bases unmatched. CDR1 and CDR2 (germline): SGHRS, YFSETQ. CDR3 protein: CASSYTSGSNTQYF. The CDR3 region has the DNA TGCGCCAGCAGCTACACTAGCGGGAGTAATACGCAGTATTTT.

This clonotype has only a few counts. The chain is built from TRBV5-6 and TRBJ2-7; D gene uncertain. The V and J ends lost 4 bases and 3 bases respectively, with 20 bases between them. The CDR3 is 16 amino acids. Per the germline V gene, CDR1 is SGHDT and CDR2 is YYEEEE. Here the CDR3 DNA reads TGTGCCAGCAGCCCCGACGGTTTAGCTTCATTCTACGAGCAGTACTTC. Protein: CASSPDGLASFYEQYF.

This clonotype was found a few times. The rearrangement joins TRBV7-9 to TRBJ1-3; D not resolved. Germline-derived CDR1 and CDR2 are SEHNR and FQNEAQ (reference sequence). The CDR3 has 15 amino acids. Trimming removed 0 bases at V and 2 bases at J, with 8 bases between. CDR3 nucleotide sequence: TGTGCCAGCAGCTTAGCTACGGGAACTGGAAACACCATATATTTT. Translated: CASSLATGTGNTIYF. The complete variable domain, with remaining parts taken from reference TRBV7-9 and TRBJ1-3, reads DTGVSQNPRHKITKRGQNVTFRCDPISEHNRLYWYRQTLGQGPEFLTYFQNEAQLEKSRLLSDRFSAERPKGSFSTLEIQRTEQGDSAMYLCASSLATGTGNTIYFGEGSWLTVV.

This clonotype appeared a few times. The chain joins TRBV4-3 to TRBJ2-7; D possibly uses TRBD1 or TRBD2 (6 bases each). Trimming took off 0 bases at V and 2 bases at J, with 14 bases between the two ends. The germline gives CDR1 LGHNA, CDR2 YSLEER. This CDR3 has 16 amino acids. CDR3 in amino acids: CASSQDRQEGAYEQYF. The CDR3, as DNA: TGCGCCAGCAGCCAAGATAGGCAGGAGGGGGCCTACGAGCAGTACTTC.

The table lists this clonotype with a few counts. The rearrangement links TRBV12-5 to TRBJ2-1; TRBD2 might be the D (6 bases). CDR1 is LGHNT, CDR2 FRNRAP, per germline. V shed 3 bases and J shed 4 bases, with 13 bases lying between them. This CDR3 region has 15 residues. CDR3 DNA: TGTGCTAGTGGTTTAGGGGACTCCCTTTACAATGAGCAGTTCTTC. Translating gives CASGLGDSLYNEQFF.

The gene calls are TRBV2 and TRBJ2-5; 8 nucleotides align to TRBD2. The germline V gene encodes CDR1 SNHLY and CDR2 FYNNEI. The CDR3 spans 13 residues. The J segment lost 5 bases and the V segment lost 7 bases, leaving 6 bases of the junction unmatched. The CDR3 protein is CASKIPSGETQYF. CDR3 nucleotides: TGTGCCAGCAAGATTCCTAGCGGGGAGACCCAGTACTTC.

This clonotype has at least ten counts. The chain carries TRBV10-3 and TRBJ2-3; 11 positions match TRBD2. Germline CDR1 reads ENHRY; CDR2 reads SYGVKD. This CDR3 has 17 amino acids. V gave up 2 bases and J gave up 4 bases; unmatched junction bases: 8. Here the CDR3 DNA reads TGTGCCATCAGTGAGCCTTTAGCGGGGGGGTCGGCAGATACGCAGTATTTT. This codes for CAISEPLAGGSADTQYF.

V gene TRBV20-1 combines with J gene TRBJ2-2, with D tentatively TRBD2 (6 bases). Germline-derived CDR1 and CDR2 are DFQATT and SNEGSKA (reference sequence). The CDR3 sequence is 14 residues long. V was clipped by 3 bases and J by 5 bases, with 13 bases between them. The CDR3 coding sequence is TGCAGTGCTAGCCTCGGCCGGGAGACCGGGGAGCTGTTTTTT. Protein sequence: CSASLGRETGELFF.

This chain joins TRBV6-5 and TRBJ2-1; D may be TRBD2 (7 bases). Germline-derived CDR1 and CDR2 are MNHEY and SVGAGI. Trimming left V 0 bases short and J 6 bases short, with 21 bases between. This CDR3 spans 18 amino acids. CDR3 residues: CASSYSIGGGPQGNEQFF. The CDR3 coding sequence is TGTGCCAGCAGTTACTCGATAGGGGGAGGGCCTCAGGGCAATGAGCAGTTCTTC.

The V gene is TRBV10-3, the J gene TRBJ2-7; tentatively, D is TRBD1 (7 bases). The CDR3 extends over 14 amino acids. Germline CDR1 is ENHRY and CDR2 is SYGVKD. V dropped 0 bases and J dropped 3 bases, with 9 bases sitting between them. The CDR3 sequence is CAISESQGGYEQYF. The CDR3 DNA reads as TGTGCCATCAGTGAGTCGCAGGGGGGCTACGAGCAGTACTTC.

This clonotype was detected ten times or more. The J gene is TRBJ1-5, the V gene TRBV28, with 8 bases identical to TRBD1. The CDR3 is 15 residues long. Unmatched junction bases numbered 9, after V lost 6 bases and J lost 5 bases. Looked up from germline, CDR1 is MDHEN and CDR2 is SYDVKM. Here the CDR3 reads CASSPPDREDQPQHF. The CDR3, as DNA: TGTGCCAGCAGCCCACCGGACAGGGAGGATCAGCCCCAGCATTTT.

The chain uses TRBV7-6 and TRBJ2-1; TRBD1 agrees at 11 bases. The V segment lost 2 bases and the J segment 2 bases; nucleotides outside the gene matches: 2. The germline gives CDR1 SGHVS, CDR2 FNYEAQ. The CDR3 is made up of 16 amino acids. As DNA, the CDR3 is TGTGCCAGCAGCTTAAGGGACAGGGGGACCTACAATGAGCAGTTCTTC. This sequence encodes CASSLRDRGTYNEQFF.

The gene calls are TRBV20-1 and TRBJ2-1; 14 nucleotides match TRBD2. The germline V gene encodes CDR1 DFQATT and CDR2 SNEGSKA (reference sequence). Trimming removed 0 bases from V and 0 bases from J; junction bases left unmatched: 7. The CDR3 is 19 residues long. Written as DNA, the CDR3 is TGCAGTGCTAGAGAGATCGTGACTAGCGGGAGGGCCTCCTACAATGAGCAGTTCTTC. This encodes CSAREIVTSGRASYNEQFF.

V is TRBV7-3 and J is TRBJ2-3, with a weak D call TRBD2 (6 bases). Germline lookup yields CDR1 SGHTA and CDR2 FQGTGA. The CDR3 is 17 residues long. Trimming shortened V by 4 bases and J by 1 base, and 18 bases separated the two germline ends. In DNA form, the CDR3 reads TGTGCCAGCAGCTCCCATAGTCCCATAGCGGGCACAGATACGCAGTATTTT. It codes for CASSSHSPIAGTDTQYF.